This T cell receptor (beta chain) stems from a study of a mutant IDH1 vaccine in newly diagnosed glioma. Study as a whole: The study held visit V12 at week 35 and visit V13 at week 47.

Documented time point: week 47, end of study. Topical imiquimod accompanied each vaccine dose, which consisted of 300 ug of mutant IDH1 20-mer peptide. Eight vaccine injections were given to patients in weeks 1, 3, 5, 7, 11, 15, 19 and 23. Each donor presented with a new WHO grade 3 or 4 astrocytoma that tested IDH1-mutant and showed ATRX loss. The method was immunoSEQ multiplex PCR; TCRdb's version includes in-frame clones alone and lacks a portion of them. Altogether 25,000 to 40,000 clones are present, roughly 87% being singletons, with the ten largest covering under 2.5%. Trimming pared 5 bases from V and 6 bases from J, leaving 14 bases between. The CDR3 spans 14 residues. Germline CDR1 and CDR2: SGHTA and FQGNSA. Study-wide findings and caveats: Apparently unrelated to pseudoprogression were changes in the top peripheral T cell clonotypes.

Concerning this clone itself: As yet, its antigen is unknown.

The rearrangement joins TRBV7-2 to TRBJ2-1; tentative D call: TRBD2 (6 bases). The sample in question was PBMCs, obtained from a glioma patient whose treatment included an IDH1 peptide vaccine. The receptor comes from a man aged 40-49 years with glioma. The CDR3 nucleotides read TGTGCCAGCAGCCAGGGAGGTCTAGGCAATGAGCAGTTCTTC. Translated: CASSQGGLGNEQFF.